Listed below are T cell receptor beta chains from one sample, sequenced in a study of T cell responses to AZD1222 COVID-19 vaccine. Clones were sequenced by immunoSEQ multiplex PCR, and TCRdb holds only the in-frame ones, with some missing. Here the sample spans about 130,000 clones, approximately 89% being singletons. The source material was peripheral blood, sampled on day 0 of AZD1222 vaccination. These receptors came from an adult in good health. Both conserved end residues are part of each CDR3. The order of the fields is V gene, CDR3 protein.

V gene: TRBV7-9; CDR3 protein: CASSLASRAHEQYF
V gene: TRBV6-1; CDR3 protein: CASSERALYGYTF
V gene: TRBV7-8; CDR3 protein: CASSGREKLEQYF
V gene: TRBV30; CDR3 protein: CAWIPADTGELFF
V gene: TRBV18; CDR3 protein: CASSPPSGGLTDTQYF
V gene: TRBV27; CDR3 protein: CASSSTGSPFTDTQYF
V gene: TRBV5-1; CDR3 protein: CASSEGQGGSYGYTF
V gene: TRBV3-1/TRBV3-2; CDR3 protein: CASSHSGRGQPQHF
V gene: TRBV30; CDR3 protein: CAWSPLSGNTIYF
V gene: TRBV5-1; CDR3 protein: CASSLVAAYGYTF
V gene: TRBV21-1; CDR3 protein: CASSKEKGQTPSVYEQYF
V gene: TRBV28; CDR3 protein: CASSSTSGWGTDTQYF
V gene: TRBV5-1; CDR3 protein: CASSMTGDTQYF
V gene: TRBV13; CDR3 protein: CASSSRGATGERETQYF
V gene: TRBV7-9; CDR3 protein: CASSSLRQVGNEQFF
V gene: TRBV6-5; CDR3 protein: CATSQLAGELDTQYF
V gene: TRBV4-1; CDR3 protein: CASSQAGTGTHYEQYF
V gene: TRBV18; CDR3 protein: CASSPLLSNTEAFF
V gene: TRBV4-1; CDR3 protein: CASSSRKGLSFEAFF
V gene: TRBV9; CDR3 protein: CASSVEGGPMNTEAFF
V gene: TRBV30; CDR3 protein: CAWSDGNTEAFF
V gene: TRBV30; CDR3 protein: CAWSVRRGAEAFF
V gene: TRBV29-1; CDR3 protein: CSVYFTGELFF
V gene: TRBV5-4; CDR3 protein: CASSFDSDGELFF
V gene: TRBV5-1; CDR3 protein: CASSPDGWGSTEAFF
V gene: TRBV7-2; CDR3 protein: CASSLTGTSQETQYF
V gene: TRBV5-4; CDR3 protein: CASSPLAGGAYEQYF
V gene: TRBV6-5; CDR3 protein: CASSYSTGANVLTF
V gene: TRBV5-1; CDR3 protein: CASSLGPRDTEAFF
V gene: TRBV4-1; CDR3 protein: CASSQSPAGELFF
V gene: TRBV27; CDR3 protein: CASTHRRGTEAFF
V gene: TRBV24-1; CDR3 protein: CATSDRDRAPDEQYF
V gene: TRBV5-1; CDR3 protein: CASSLTGVDEQYF
V gene: TRBV7-3; CDR3 protein: CASSLTGRGGYGYTF
V gene: TRBV18; CDR3 protein: CASSPNLGTEAFF
V gene: TRBV9; CDR3 protein: CASSVLQGGRYGYTF
V gene: TRBV30; CDR3 protein: CAWSEWGGRDSRGANVLTF
V gene: TRBV5-8; CDR3 protein: CASSRDRSEKLFF
V gene: TRBV7-2; CDR3 protein: CASSLALAGAGETQYF
V gene: TRBV30; CDR3 protein: CAWSADTGLRAQHF
V gene: TRBV11-2; CDR3 protein: CASSPGGHTEAFF
V gene: TRBV10-3; CDR3 protein: CAISKGTSVFDEQFF
V gene: TRBV5-5; CDR3 protein: CASTPVGLGTDTQYF
V gene: TRBV11-2; CDR3 protein: CASSQTSGGVREQFF
V gene: TRBV28; CDR3 protein: CASSLFMGVNSPLHF
V gene: TRBV4-3; CDR3 protein: CASSQAGTGEQFF